Listed here are 15 T cell receptor beta chains from one sample, sequenced in a study of T cells in women clearing cervical HPV infection. TCRdb's copy holds only in-frame clones and misses some; the assay was immunoSEQ multiplex PCR. The repertoire table contains tens of thousands of clones. The sample comprised blood buffy coat. These receptors all stem from a woman aged 18 to 75 with a cervical HPV16 infection that either progressed to CIN3+ or cleared (not recorded which).

Worth noting for this clone: The read is 3 residues too short to cover the CDR3 end, so that end is filled in from the germline J gene. This chain connects TRBV7-3 to TRBJ2-3; the match to TRBD2 covers 10 bases. The J segment lost 6 bases and the V segment lost 2 bases, leaving 5 bases of the junction unmatched. CDR1 and CDR2 (germline): SGHTA, FQGTGA. CDR3 length: 15 residues. CDR3 protein: CASSLLAGASDTQYF. Incomplete CDR3 DNA: TGTGCCAGCAGCTTACTAGCGGGAGCTTCGGATACG. The variable domain in full, with the rest retrieved from reference TRBV7-3 and TRBJ2-3, is GAGVSQTPSNKVTEKGKYVELRCDPISGHTALYWYRQSLGQGPEFLIYFQGTGAADDSGLPNDRFFAVRPEGSVSTLKIQRTERGDSAVYLCASSLLAGASDTQYFGPGTRLTVL.

As for this clone: The missing CDR3 end, 3 residues past where the read stops, is filled in from the germline J gene. This chain joins TRBV19 and TRBJ1-1; D is unclear. Germline CDR1 and CDR2: LNHDA and SQIVND (reference sequence). V lost 7 bases and J 0 bases, leaving 21 bases between the germline ends. The CDR3 has 17 residues. The covered CDR3 bases are TGTGCCAGTACCCCATCGGCGGGGTATTATATGAACACTGAA. Its protein product is CASTPSAGYYMNTE. The complete CDR3 sequence is CASTPSAGYYMNTEAFF.

Points on this clone: Read data end 3 residues before the CDR3 end; the end is taken from the germline J gene. This chain uses TRBV2 with TRBJ2-3, with 8 bases matching TRBD2. Germline-derived CDR1 and CDR2 are SNHLY and FYNNEI. V lost 3 bases, J lost 5 bases, and 13 bases stayed unmatched. CDR3 length equals 17 residues. Here the CDR3 reads CASSEGVSGSFGDTQYF. CDR3 DNA, as far as it was read: TGTGCCAGCAGTGAGGGTGTGAGCGGGAGTTTCGGAGATACG.

Concerning this clone: The read halts 3 residues ahead of the CDR3 end, with the missing end drawn from the germline J gene. The V and J genes are TRBV7-9 and TRBJ1-2; D may be TRBD1 (5 bases). This CDR3 comprises 15 residues. The germline gives CDR1 SEHNR, CDR2 FQNEAQ (reference sequence). This CDR3 reads CASSLEWPLPGDYTF. The CDR3 DNA, read in part, is TGTGCCAGCAGCTTAGAGTGGCCTCTTCCGGGGGAC.

On this clone itself: The CDR3 extends 3 residues past the end of the read, so its final part is completed from the germline J gene. This rearrangement joins TRBV7-2 to TRBJ2-3, with TRBD1 identical over 7 bases. The CDR3 is 13 amino acids. The germline V gene has CDR1 SGHTA and CDR2 FQGNSA. The CDR3 protein is CASSSQGVETQYF. The DNA read from the CDR3 is TGTGCCAGCAGCTCCCAGGGGGTAGAGACG.

A word on this clone: The read halts 3 residues ahead of the CDR3 end, with the missing end drawn from the germline J gene. V usage is TRBV7-3 and J usage is TRBJ2-2; 10 positions match TRBD1. Germline CDR1 is SGHTA and CDR2 is FQGTGA. With V trimmed by 6 bases and J by 3 bases, 4 bases remained unmatched. There are 15 residues in the CDR3. The CDR3 loop reads CASRTGTGDTGELFF. The covered CDR3 bases are TGTGCCAGCAGGACCGGGACAGGGGACACCGGGGAG.

For this clone: The read ends 3 residues before the CDR3 terminus; that terminus is restored from the germline J gene. The V gene is TRBV2, the J gene TRBJ2-1; TRBD1 aligns across 9 bases. This CDR3 is 13 amino acids long. Germline V gene sequence: CDR1 SNHLY, CDR2 FYNNEI. Unmatched junction bases numbered 6, after V lost 6 bases and J lost 9 bases. The CDR3 protein is CASSGQGRVEQFF. The CDR3 DNA, read in part, is TGTGCCAGCAGCGGACAGGGGCGGGTTGAG.

The CDR3 here is CASSLGSINYGQYF. CDR3 bases read: TGTGCCAGCAGCTTAGGCAGTATTAACTATGGT. This chain links TRBV7-2 with TRBJ2-4, with D uncertain. Read data end 3 residues before the CDR3 end; the end is taken from the germline J gene. The CDR3 consists of 14 residues. CDR1 is SGHTA and CDR2 is FQGNSA in the germline V gene.

Concerning this clone: The read ends 3 residues before the CDR3 terminus; that terminus is restored from the germline J gene. The chain has TRBV7-6 and TRBJ1-6, with D maybe TRBD1 (5 bases). V was pared by 2 bases and J by 7 bases, with 15 bases between. CDR3 length equals 16 residues. CDR1 is SGHVS, CDR2 FNYEAQ, per germline. This CDR3 reads CASSLFARVGNSPLHF. The sequenced part of the CDR3 DNA is TGTGCCAGCAGCTTATTCGCCAGGGTAGGAAATTCACCC.

In the case of this clone: The read is 3 residues too short to cover the CDR3 end, so that end is filled in from the germline J gene. The chain has TRBV2 and TRBJ2-7; TRBD1 aligns across 8 bases. Germline V gene data show CDR1 as SNHLY and CDR2 as FYNNEI. The CDR3 contains 13 residues. The J segment lost 3 bases and the V segment lost 6 bases, leaving 4 bases of the junction unmatched. The part of the CDR3 DNA that was read is TGTGCCAGCAGGGGGGGACAGGACTACGAG. Translation gives CASRGGQDYE. The CDR3 in full is CASRGGQDYEQYF.

Concerning this clone itself: The read is 3 residues too short to cover the CDR3 end, so that end is filled in from the germline J gene. V is TRBV11-2 and J is TRBJ2-1; TRBD2 matches 8 bases. This CDR3 comprises 13 residues. Germline CDR1 reads SGHAT; CDR2 reads FQNNGV. The ends lost 3 bases at V and 9 bases at J; junction bases unmatched: 4. The chain's CDR3 is CASSFTSGLEQFF. The DNA read from the CDR3 is TGTGCCAGCAGCTTTACTAGCGGTCTTGAG.

A word on this clone: Read data end 3 residues before the CDR3 end; the end is taken from the germline J gene. V and J are TRBV23-1 and TRBJ1-1, with 8 bases aligning to TRBD1. TRBV23-1 counts as an open reading frame of uncertain function. This CDR3 has 14 amino acids. V lost 8 bases to trimming and J lost 2 bases; unmatched junction nucleotides: 7. This chain's CDR3 is CASGPGGKNTEAFF. The CDR3 DNA, read in part, is TGCGCCAGCGGGCCAGGGGGCAAAAACACTGAA.

As regards this clone: The read gets to within 3 residues of the CDR3 end, and the germline J gene fills in the rest. The J gene is TRBJ2-5, the V gene TRBV7-3, with D perhaps matching TRBD2 (5 bases). Germline CDR1 and CDR2: SGHTA and FQGTGA. The CDR3 runs to 13 residues. V dropped 4 bases and J dropped 5 bases, with 11 bases sitting between them. CDR3 DNA (partial): TGTGCCAGCAGCTCGAGGGCTGACGAGACC. It specifies CASSSRADET. Given in full, the CDR3 is CASSSRADETQYF.

Remarks on this clone: The read ends 3 residues early relative to the CDR3; the germline J gene fills the gap. This sequence joins TRBV19 and TRBJ2-3; weak D call: TRBD1 (6 bases). Germline CDR1 is LNHDA and CDR2 is SQIVND (reference sequence). The CDR3 is 14 amino acids. Trimming took 4 bases from V and 2 from J, leaving 10 bases between them. The part of the CDR3 DNA that was read is TGTGCCAGTAGTACAGACAGGTTCACAGATACG. It yields the protein CASSTDRFTDT. The CDR3 as a whole reads CASSTDRFTDTQYF. The whole variable domain, remainder taken from reference TRBV19 and TRBJ2-3, is DGGITQSPKYLFRKEGQNVTLSCEQNLNHDAMYWYRQDPGQGLRLIYYSQIVNDFQKGDIAEGYSVSREKKESFPLTVTSAQKNPTAFYLCASSTDRFTDTQYFGPGTRLTVL.

A note on this clone: Read coverage stops 3 residues before the CDR3 terminus; the germline J gene supplies the remainder. This chain joins TRBV6-2 or TRBV6-3 and TRBJ2-3, with D perhaps matching TRBD1 (6 bases). Germline V gene sequence: CDR1 MNHEY, CDR2 SVGEGT. This CDR3 contains 14 residues. The sequenced part of the CDR3 DNA is TGTGCCAGCGGCAATCAGGGGTTTGATCAGCCG. It specifies CASGNQGFDQP. The entire CDR3 protein is CASGNQGFDQPQYF.